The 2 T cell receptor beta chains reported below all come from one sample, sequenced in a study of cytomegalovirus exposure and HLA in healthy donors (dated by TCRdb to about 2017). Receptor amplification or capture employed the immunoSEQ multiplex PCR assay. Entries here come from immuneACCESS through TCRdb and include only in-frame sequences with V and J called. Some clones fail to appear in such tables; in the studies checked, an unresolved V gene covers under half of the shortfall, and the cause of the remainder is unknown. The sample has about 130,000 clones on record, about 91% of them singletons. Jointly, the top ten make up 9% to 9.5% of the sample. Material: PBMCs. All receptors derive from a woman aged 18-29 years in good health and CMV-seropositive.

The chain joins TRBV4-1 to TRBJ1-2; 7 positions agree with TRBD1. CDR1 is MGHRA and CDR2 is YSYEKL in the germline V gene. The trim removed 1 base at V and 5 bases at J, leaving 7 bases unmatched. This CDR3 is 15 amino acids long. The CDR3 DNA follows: TGCGCCAGCAGCCAAGTGGAGGGGGCGGAATATGGCTACACCTTC. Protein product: CASSQVEGAEYGYTF.

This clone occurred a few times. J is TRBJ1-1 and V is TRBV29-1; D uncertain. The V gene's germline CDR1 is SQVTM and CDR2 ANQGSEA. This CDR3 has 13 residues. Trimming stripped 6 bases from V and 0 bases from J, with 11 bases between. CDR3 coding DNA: TGCAGCGTGGCCCCGGAGTTGAACACTGAAGCTTTCTTT. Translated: CSVAPELNTEAFF.